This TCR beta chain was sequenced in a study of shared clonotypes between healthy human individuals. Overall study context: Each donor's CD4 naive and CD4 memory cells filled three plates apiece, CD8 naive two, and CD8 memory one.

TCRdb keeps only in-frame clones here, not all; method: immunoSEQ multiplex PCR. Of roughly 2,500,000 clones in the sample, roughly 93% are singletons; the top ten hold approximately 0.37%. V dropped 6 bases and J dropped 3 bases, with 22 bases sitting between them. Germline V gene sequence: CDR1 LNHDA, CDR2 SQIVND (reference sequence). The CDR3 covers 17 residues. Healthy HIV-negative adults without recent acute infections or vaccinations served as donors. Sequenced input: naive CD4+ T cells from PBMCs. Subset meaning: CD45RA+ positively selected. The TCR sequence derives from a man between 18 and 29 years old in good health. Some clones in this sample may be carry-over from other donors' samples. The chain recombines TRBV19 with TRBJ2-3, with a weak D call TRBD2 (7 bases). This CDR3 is CASSSTLRGARTDTQYF. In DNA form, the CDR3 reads TGTGCCAGTAGCTCTACTCTCCGGGGGGCAAGAACAGATACGCAGTATTTT. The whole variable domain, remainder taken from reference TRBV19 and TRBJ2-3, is DGGITQSPKYLFRKEGQNVTLSCEQNLNHDAMYWYRQDPGQGLRLIYYSQIVNDFQKGDIAEGYSVSREKKESFPLTVTSAQKNPTAFYLCASSSTLRGARTDTQYFGPGTRLTVL.